This T cell receptor (beta chain) was sequenced for a study of cytomegalovirus exposure and HLA in healthy donors. Nominally healthy donors were sampled, though unrecorded immune exposures were likely. The germline V and J ends were trimmed by 1 base and 0 bases, with 11 bases remaining between them. The CDR3 covers 16 residues. Germline CDR1 is SEHNR and CDR2 is FQNEAQ (reference sequence). It was with 60 Vbeta and 13 Jbeta primers that the PCR ran. The protocol was immunoSEQ multiplex PCR, while the TCRdb copy is restricted to in-frame clones and leaves out a portion. In the table there are under 150,000 clones, 76% of which are singletons.

The specimen sequenced was PBMCs. The J gene is TRBJ2-3, the V gene TRBV7-9; TRBD2 is a possible D gene (7 bases). The receptor was derived from a man younger than 30 in good health and CMV-seronegative. CDR3 region: CASSLGGGASTDTQYF. Here the CDR3 DNA reads TGTGCCAGCAGCTTAGGAGGGGGGGCGAGCACAGATACGCAGTATTTT. The full variable domain, with the rest looked up from reference TRBV7-9 and TRBJ2-3, is DTGVSQNPRHKITKRGQNVTFRCDPISEHNRLYWYRQTLGQGPEFLTYFQNEAQLEKSRLLSDRFSAERPKGSFSTLEIQRTEQGDSAMYLCASSLGGGASTDTQYFGPGTRLTVL.